Listed here is a single T cell receptor (beta chain). Data came from immunoSEQ multiplex PCR; TCRdb stores just in-frame clones and leaves some out. The data hold some 200,000 clones, with 80% to 85% observed a single time. This sample stems from a study of blood T cell repertoires in COVID-19. The CDR3 covers 16 residues. Germline V gene data show CDR1 as ENHRY and CDR2 as SYGVKD. V lost 6 bases to trimming and J lost 3 bases; unmatched junction nucleotides: 13. This chain uses TRBV10-3 with TRBJ2-7; 8 positions agree with TRBD1. The TCR sequence derives from a woman between 70 and 85 years old with COVID-19, enrolled during active disease. Sequencing used peripheral blood. CDR3 nucleotide sequence: TGTGCCATCAGCTCCTCCCAGGGGGCGGGGTACTACGAGCAGTACTTC. Translated, it gives CAISSSQGAGYYEQYF.